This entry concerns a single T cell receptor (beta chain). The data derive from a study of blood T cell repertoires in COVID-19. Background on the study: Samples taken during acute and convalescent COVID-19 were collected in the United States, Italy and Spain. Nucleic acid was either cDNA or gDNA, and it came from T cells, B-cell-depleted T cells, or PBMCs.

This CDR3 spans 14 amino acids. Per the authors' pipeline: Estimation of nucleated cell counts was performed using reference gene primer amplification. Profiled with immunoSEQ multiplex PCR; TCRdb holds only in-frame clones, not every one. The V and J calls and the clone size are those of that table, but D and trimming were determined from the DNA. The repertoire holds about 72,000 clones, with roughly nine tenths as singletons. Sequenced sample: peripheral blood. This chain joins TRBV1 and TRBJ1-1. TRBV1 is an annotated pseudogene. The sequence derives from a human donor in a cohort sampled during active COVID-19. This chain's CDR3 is CTSKGRGLNTEAFF. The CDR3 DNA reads TGCACCAGCAAGGGGCGGGGTCTGAACACTGAAGCTTTCTTT.